The 24 T cell receptor beta chains reported below all come from one sample, sequenced in a study of T cell repertoires in cytomegalovirus infection. Which antigens these TCRs recognize remains unknown. In TCRdb, the reads were re-called with MiXCR into one record per CDR3 protein. This table has some 940,000 distinct CDR3 sequences, roughly 31% appearing once. Sequences were derived from cultured CD8+ T cells from PBMCs, sampled from culture after CMV antigen stimulation. The receptors stem from a human donor in good health (CMV status not recorded). Some clones in this sample may be carry-over from other donors' samples.

This clonotype was recorded a few times. In DNA form, the CDR3 reads TGTGCCAGCAGCGTCCCGGGGCCGATTCCTGGCTACACCTTC. Translated, it gives CASSVPGPIPGYTF. The gene calls are TRBV7-9 and TRBJ1-2; perhaps TRBD1 as D (5 bases). Germline V gene data show CDR1 as SEHNR and CDR2 as FQNEAQ (reference sequence). The CDR3 covers 14 residues. Trimming cost V 5 bases and J 7 bases, with 17 bases left between them.

The rearrangement uses TRBV4-1 and TRBJ2-1; no definite D call. Germline loops: CDR1 MGHRA, CDR2 YSYEKL. The V end was cut by 1 base, the J end by 4 bases, with 8 bases between. The CDR3 extends over 14 amino acids. CDR3 coding DNA: TGCGCCAGCAGCCAAGTTAAGGGTTACAATGAGCAGTTCTTC. Its protein is CASSQVKGYNEQFF.

The V call is TRBV7-9, the J call TRBJ2-5; 7 bases fit TRBD2. Germline CDR1 SEHNR, CDR2 FQNEAQ (reference sequence). The CDR3 runs to 17 residues. Germline trimming cut 6 bases from V and 0 bases from J; bases unmatched to any gene: 13. The CDR3 sequence: CASSHRRGVLYQETQYF. CDR3 DNA sequence: TGTGCCAGCAGTCACAGACGGGGGGTTCTGTACCAAGAGACCCAGTACTTC.

The V and J genes are TRBV2 and TRBJ2-2; perhaps TRBD1 as D (5 bases). The length of the CDR3 is 18 residues. Trimming removed 6 bases at V and 0 bases at J, with 20 bases between. Looked up from germline, CDR1 is SNHLY and CDR2 is FYNNEI. For the CDR3, the DNA is TGTGCCAGCAGGGCGACAGTGCTTTACGTCGCGAACACCGGGGAGCTGTTTTTT. Its protein product is CASRATVLYVANTGELFF.

This clonotype has at least ten counts. This chain uses TRBV6-5 with TRBJ2-1; TRBD1 might be the D (6 bases). The CDR3 runs to 16 residues. Trimming pared 0 bases from V and 9 bases from J, leaving 18 bases between. Germline V lookup: CDR1 MNHEY, CDR2 SVGAGI. This chain's CDR3 is CASSYSSDRFSGEQFF. In DNA, the CDR3 is TGTGCCAGCAGTTACTCGAGTGACAGGTTCTCGGGTGAGCAGTTCTTC.

This clonotype has a handful of counts. The chain combines TRBV11-2 with TRBJ1-1, with unresolved D. Germline V gene sequence: CDR1 SGHAT, CDR2 FQNNGV. CDR3 length: 15 amino acids. Deletions cut 5 bases from V and 4 bases from J, with 17 bases between. The CDR3 DNA sequence: TGTGCCAGCAGCCCCTGGCGGGGAGGAAGCACTGAAGCTTTCTTT. It codes for CASSPWRGGSTEAFF.

Concerning this clonotype itself: A read error is likely, as this CDR3 ends without the conserved phenylalanine or tryptophan. The chain recombines TRBV2 with TRBJ2-7; TRBD1 matches 7 bases. Germline loops: CDR1 SNHLY, CDR2 FYNNEI. The CDR3 is made up of 16 amino acids. Trimming took 4 bases from V and 1 from J; bases not matched to a gene: 10. As DNA, the CDR3 is TGTGCCAGCAGTGCCTCAATAGGACAGGTTTCCTACGAGCAGTACTCC. It translates to CASSASIGQVSYEQYS.

The CDR3 loop reads CASSLGGTSGSYNEQFF. The DNA of the CDR3 is TGTGCCAGCAGTTTAGGGGGGACTAGCGGCTCGTACAATGAGCAGTTCTTC. The chain recombines TRBV28 with TRBJ2-1; the match to TRBD2 covers 11 bases. This CDR3 contains 17 residues. V shed 2 bases and J 4 bases; nucleotides not matched to a gene: 7. From germline, CDR1 is MDHEN and CDR2 SYDVKM.

This clonotype is a singleton in its sample. The chain carries TRBV5-1 and TRBJ1-1; 7 nucleotides line up with TRBD1. Germline V gene sequence: CDR1 SGHRS, CDR2 YFSETQ. Trimming cost V 0 bases and J 0 bases; bases outside gene matches: 11. CDR3 size: 18 residues. The CDR3 sequence is CASSLEGQLSLMNTEAFF. The CDR3 DNA reads TGCGCCAGCAGCTTGGAGGGACAGTTATCCCTAATGAACACTGAAGCTTTCTTT. Based on the CDR3 plus reference TRBV5-1 and TRBJ1-1, the full variable domain is KAGVTQTPRYLIKTRGQQVTLSCSPISGHRSVSWYQQTPGQGLQFLFEYFSETQRNKGNFPGRFSGRQFSNSRSEMNVSTLELGDSALYLCASSLEGQLSLMNTEAFFGQGTRLTVV.

The V call is TRBV7-4, the J call TRBJ1-2, with 8 bases lining up with TRBD1. The V gene end was trimmed by 4 bases and the J gene end by 6 bases; junction bases not matched to a gene: 4. The CDR3 sequence is 13 residues long. Germline V gene data show CDR1 as SGHVT and CDR2 as SQSDAQ. CDR3: CASSSTGADGYTF. The CDR3 DNA reads as TGTGCCAGCAGCTCGACAGGGGCCGATGGCTACACCTTC.

The chain links TRBV6-2 or TRBV6-3 to TRBJ1-2, with 9 bases that match TRBD1. The V segment lost 0 bases and the J segment 4 bases; nucleotides outside the gene matches: 9. This CDR3 region has 17 residues. In germline, CDR1 is MNHEY, CDR2 SVGEGT. In nucleotides, the CDR3 is TGTGCCAGCAGTTACTCCGGTCTGACAGGGGGGATCTATGGCTACACCTTC. Its translation: CASSYSGLTGGIYGYTF.

The chain carries TRBV7-2 and TRBJ2-2; D is unresolved. The germline V gene encodes CDR1 SGHTA and CDR2 FQGNSA. This CDR3 spans 15 amino acids. The ends were cut back, 4 bases at V and 0 bases at J, with 9 bases in the middle. CDR3 region: CASSYTSSNTGELFF. The DNA for the CDR3 is TGTGCCAGCAGCTATACGTCCTCGAACACCGGGGAGCTGTTTTTT.

In its sample, this clonotype was seen a few times. This rearrangement joins TRBV11-2 to TRBJ2-5; D is possibly TRBD2 (6 bases). The V end lost 1 base, the J end lost 2 bases, and 17 bases lay between the germline ends. The CDR3 length is 17 residues. Germline V gene data show CDR1 as SGHAT and CDR2 as FQNNGV. This chain's CDR3 is CASSLVFPGRGQETQYF. The CDR3 DNA reads TGTGCCAGCAGCTTAGTATTCCCGGGACGGGGGCAAGAGACCCAGTACTTC.

The sample holds a few counts of this clonotype. The genes are TRBV7-6 and TRBJ2-1; D is perhaps TRBD1 or TRBD2 (6 bases each). Per the germline V gene, CDR1 is SGHVS and CDR2 is FNYEAQ. The CDR3 is 15 amino acids. V dropped 1 base and J dropped 5 bases, with 12 bases sitting between them. CDR3 sequence: CASSLGGAFDNEQFF. The CDR3 DNA reads as TGTGCCAGCAGCTTAGGGGGGGCATTCGACAATGAGCAGTTCTTC. The complete variable domain, with remaining parts taken from reference TRBV7-6 and TRBJ2-1, reads GAGVSQSPRYKVTKRGQDVALRCDPISGHVSLYWYRQALGQGPEFLTYFNYEAQQDKSGLPNDRFSAERPEGSISTLTIQRTEQRDSAMYRCASSLGGAFDNEQFFGPGTRLTVL.

A few counts support this clonotype. V and J are TRBV19 and TRBJ2-3; D remains ambiguous. The ends were cut back, 0 bases at V and 2 bases at J, with 3 bases in the middle. The CDR3 spans 13 residues. Germline V lookup: CDR1 LNHDA, CDR2 SQIVND (reference sequence). CDR3 DNA: TGTGCCAGTAGTATAGACCCCACAGATACGCAGTATTTT. Translated: CASSIDPTDTQYF. The variable domain in full, completed from reference TRBV19 and TRBJ2-3, reads DGGITQSPKYLFRKEGQNVTLSCEQNLNHDAMYWYRQDPGQGLRLIYYSQIVNDFQKGDIAEGYSVSREKKESFPLTVTSAQKNPTAFYLCASSIDPTDTQYFGPGTRLTVL.

In the case of this clonotype: Being one base from a much bigger clone, this may be a read error. V usage is TRBV28 and J usage is TRBJ2-3; 7 nucleotides agree with TRBD1. This CDR3 comprises 14 residues. Germline values: CDR1 MDHEN, CDR2 SYDVKM. CDR3 residues: CASSPGQLTDTRYF. The CDR3, as DNA: TGTGCCAGCAGTCCGGGACAGCTCACAGATACGCGGTATTTT.

As for this clonotype: A much larger clone is a single base away; this may be a read error. The chain couples TRBV27 to TRBJ2-3, with TRBD2 identical over 11 bases. The CDR3 is 18 residues long. V lost 6 bases to trimming and J lost 1 base; unmatched junction nucleotides: 12. Germline V gene sequence: CDR1 MNHEY, CDR2 SMNVEV (reference sequence). The CDR3 is CASRSPIAGGGGTDTQYF. CDR3 in DNA: TGTGCCAGCAGGTCCCCGATAGCGGGGGGGGGGGGCACAGATACGCAGTATTTT.

CDR3 sequence: CASTLHRDPVDNIQYF. The DNA of the CDR3 is TGTGCCAGTACCCTCCATCGGGATCCAGTTGATAACATTCAGTACTTC. The chain links TRBV19 to TRBJ2-4; a weak D match, TRBD2 (5 bases). Trimming left V 7 bases short and J 7 bases short, with 23 bases between. Germline V gives CDR1 LNHDA, CDR2 SQIVND (reference sequence). This CDR3 has 16 amino acids.

This clonotype was observed a few times. No conserved phenylalanine or tryptophan is present at the end of the CDR3, so a read error is the likely explanation. The DNA is omitted, as the CDR3 cannot be located on it reliably, and the CDR3 follows TCRdb's listing. The rearrangement uses TRBV6-2 or TRBV6-3 and TRBJ2-5; TRBD1 is taken as the D call from the table, unchecked against the DNA. The CDR3 is made up of 13 amino acids, end residues included. The germline CDR1 and CDR2 sequences are MNHEY and SVGEGT. The CDR3 protein is CASSPLTGQGPNV.

This clonotype has only a few counts. The genes are TRBV6-2 or TRBV6-3 and TRBJ2-1, with 8 positions matching TRBD2. The CDR3 runs 18 residues. V lost 4 bases to trimming and J lost 8 bases; unmatched junction nucleotides: 19. The V gene's germline CDR1 is MNHEY and CDR2 SVGEGT. The CDR3 nucleotides read TGTGCCAGCAGTTTCTCCGCTGCCGCGGGGGGCTACGCCGATGAGCAGTTCTTC. The encoded protein is CASSFSAAAGGYADEQFF.

J is TRBJ2-3 and V is TRBV4-2; TRBD2 might be the D (7 bases). Trimming pared 0 bases from V and 2 bases from J, leaving 18 bases between. CDR1 is LGHNA and CDR2 is YNFKEQ in the germline V gene. The CDR3 sequence is 18 residues long. CDR3 region: CASSQDLRGGGDTDTQYF. The CDR3 DNA reads as TGTGCCAGCAGCCAAGATCTTAGGGGCGGGGGCGACACAGATACGCAGTATTTT.

CDR3: CASSFFGRGTQYF. Here the CDR3 DNA reads TGTGCCAGCAGTTTTTTCGGGAGGGGGACCCAGTACTTC. This chain connects TRBV28 to TRBJ2-5, with 8 nucleotides matching TRBD2. Germline V gives CDR1 MDHEN, CDR2 SYDVKM. V was pared by 3 bases and J by 7 bases, with 4 bases of the junction left unmatched. The CDR3 is made up of 13 amino acids.

This clonotype turned up a few times. The gene calls are TRBV5-6 and TRBJ1-6, with 7 bases lining up with TRBD1. Germline CDR1 is SGHDT and CDR2 is YYEEEE. The CDR3 totals 16 residues. V trimming: 4 bases; J trimming: 7 bases; junction bases outside the gene matches: 11. The CDR3 nucleotides read TGTGCCAGCAGCGCCGGAAGGGGAGGGGGCAATTCACCCCTCCACTTT. It specifies CASSAGRGGGNSPLHF.

This clonotype was seen at least ten times. The V gene is TRBV15, the J gene TRBJ1-6, with D uncertain. The V gene lost 0 bases and the J gene lost 12 bases, with 12 bases spanning the gap. Per germline, CDR1 LNHNV and CDR2 YYDKDF (reference sequence). CDR3 length: 14 amino acids. CDR3 residues: CATSRDQIGEPLHF. The DNA for the CDR3 is TGTGCCACCAGCAGAGATCAGATCGGAGAACCCCTCCACTTT.